These 23 T cell receptor beta chains were all obtained from the same sample, sequenced in a study of T cells in Graves' hyperthyroidism and ophthalmopathy. It was RNA transcripts that yielded the amplified TCR beta CDR3 regions. The primer set for the first-round RT-PCR of the TCR CDR3 was HTBI. In TCRdb, the multiplex PCR reads were re-called with MiXCR into one record per CDR3 protein. Of around 600,000 distinct CDR3 sequences listed, 14% were seen once; the top ten hold approximately 12%. The sample taken for sequencing was blood. Receptors were obtained from a woman aged 50 to 65 with Graves' ophthalmopathy.

This clonotype has just a few counts. V is TRBV15 and J is TRBJ2-7; no clear D gene. The CDR3 is made up of 11 amino acids. V lost 3 bases and J lost 3, with 3 bases in between. CDR1 LNHNV and CDR2 YYDKDF come from the germline V gene (reference sequence). The CDR3 reads CATSSFYEQYF. The CDR3 coding sequence is TGTGCCACCAGCAGCTTCTACGAGCAGTACTTC. Full variable domain (rest looked up from reference TRBV15 and TRBJ2-7): DAMVIQNPRYQVTQFGKPVTLSCSQTLNHNVMYWYQQKSSQAPKLLFHYYDKDFNNEADTPDNFQSRRPNTSFCFLDIRSPGLGDTAMYLCATSSFYEQYFGPGTRLTVT.

This clonotype was recorded many times. The gene calls are TRBV19 and TRBJ1-1; tentatively, D is TRBD1 (6 bases). Deletions cut 6 bases from V and 0 bases from J, with 14 bases between. Germline values: CDR1 LNHDA, CDR2 SQIVND (reference sequence). The CDR3 is 15 amino acids. The CDR3 bases are TGTGCCAGTAGACCAGGGGCCAAATTGAACACTGAAGCTTTCTTT. This encodes CASRPGAKLNTEAFF.

This clonotype came up a few times. The genes are TRBV20-1 and TRBJ1-2; 10 bases align to TRBD1. The CDR3 consists of 13 residues. The germline gives CDR1 DFQATT, CDR2 SNEGSKA (reference sequence). J lost 4 bases, V lost 5 bases, and 4 bases had no gene match. CDR3 nucleotide sequence: TGCAGTGCTCAGACAGGGGGCAGCTATGGCTACACCTTC. This sequence encodes CSAQTGGSYGYTF.

This clonotype was counted a few times. The chain employs TRBV13 and TRBJ2-2; weak D call: TRBD2 (5 bases). V lost 9 bases and J 0 bases, leaving 14 bases between the germline ends. The length of the CDR3 is 15 residues. Per germline, CDR1 PRHDT and CDR2 FYEKMQ (reference sequence). The CDR3 loop is CASSRLRANTGELFF. The CDR3 DNA sequence: TGTGCCAGTAGCCGCCTGCGGGCGAACACCGGGGAGCTGTTTTTT. The full variable domain, completed using reference TRBV13 and TRBJ2-2, is AAGVIQSPRHLIKEKRETATLKCYPIPRHDTVYWYQQGPGQDPQFLISFYEKMQSDKGSIPDRFSAQQFSDYHSELNMSSLELGDSALYFCASSRLRANTGELFFGEGSRLTVL.

The chain employs TRBV6-5 and TRBJ2-7, with D unclear. V was shortened by 1 base and J by 0 bases, with 4 bases between the two germline ends. Per germline, CDR1 MNHEY and CDR2 SVGAGI. This CDR3 is 13 amino acids long. CDR3 nucleotide sequence: TGTGCCAGCAGTTACTACTCCTCCTACGAGCAGTACTTC. Translation gives CASSYYSSYEQYF.

The table lists this clonotype with many counts. The chain recombines TRBV7-2 with TRBJ2-3; possibly TRBD1 for D (6 bases). This CDR3 region has 14 residues. Per the germline V gene, CDR1 is SGHTA and CDR2 is FQGNSA. V lost 0 bases and J lost 7, with 11 bases in between. The CDR3 here is CASSLAGRGYTQYF. CDR3 nucleotides: TGTGCCAGCAGCTTAGCTGGCAGGGGTTATACGCAGTATTTT.

This sequence joins TRBV5-4 and TRBJ1-3, with D unresolved. Germline CDR1 is SGHNT and CDR2 is YYREEE (reference sequence). The germline V and J ends were trimmed by 1 base and 4 bases, with 15 bases remaining between them. The CDR3 has 16 residues. The CDR3 loop reads CASSLLAEADGNTIYF. CDR3 DNA sequence: TGTGCCAGCAGCTTGTTGGCAGAGGCGGACGGAAACACCATATATTTT.

The chain links TRBV20-1 to TRBJ1-4, with 7 bases fitting TRBD1. V lost 4 bases and J lost 6; bases outside the gene matches: 8. The CDR3 has 14 residues. Germline lookup yields CDR1 DFQATT and CDR2 SNEGSKA (reference sequence). CDR3 DNA sequence: TGCAGTGCTACTAAGGGACAGCTTGATGAAAAACTGTTTTTT. Translated: CSATKGQLDEKLFF.

Regarding this clonotype: This may arise from a read error, as a much more abundant clone is one base away. The chain joins TRBV27 to TRBJ2-6; D remains unclear. Germline V gives CDR1 MNHEY, CDR2 SMNVEV (reference sequence). The CDR3 is 15 amino acids. DNA for the CDR3: TGTGCCAGCAGTTTACGAGAATCTGAGGCCAACGTCCTGACTTTC. Its protein is CASSLRESEANVLTF.

Only a few counts were recorded for this clonotype. One end of the junction fails to match germline, which may point to a read error. The rearrangement joins TRBV9 to TRBJ2-2; possibly TRBD2 for D (5 bases). This CDR3 region has 14 residues. Germline loops: CDR1 SGDLS, CDR2 YYNGEE. Written as DNA, the CDR3 is TGTGCTAGCAGCGTATTGGTACTAGGCGGGGAGCTGTTTTTT. This codes for CASSVLVLGGELFF.

Comments on this clonotype: A read error may explain this, as a much larger clone is one base away. V usage is TRBV9 and J usage is TRBJ1-1; 7 nucleotides line up with TRBD1. This CDR3 has 13 amino acids. The germline CDR1 and CDR2 sequences are SGDLS and YYNGEE. CDR3 region: CACRNRGETEAFF. CDR3 sequence (DNA): TGTGCCTGCAGGAACAGGGGAGAGACTGAAGCTTTCTTT.

There are many counts of this clonotype. The chain combines TRBV3-1 with TRBJ2-3; 11 bases fit TRBD2. Unmatched junction bases numbered 7, after V lost 1 base and J lost 4 bases. The CDR3 contains 17 residues. Looked up from germline, CDR1 is LGHDT and CDR2 is YNNKEL (reference sequence). Written as DNA, the CDR3 is TGTGCCAGCAGCCAAGGATTTACTAGCGGGAGCCCAGATACGCAGTATTTT. Its translation is CASSQGFTSGSPDTQYF.

The chain joins TRBV10-3 to TRBJ2-3, with TRBD2 identical over 11 bases. CDR1 ENHRY and CDR2 SYGVKD come from the germline V gene. V was clipped by 5 bases and J by 4 bases; unmatched bases: 8. There are 16 residues in the CDR3. In DNA form, the CDR3 reads TGTGCCATCAGTAATACTAGCGGGAGTGTTGCAGATACGCAGTATTTT. Translating it yields CAISNTSGSVADTQYF.

This clonotype was seen only a few times. The rearrangement uses TRBV11-3 and TRBJ2-1; 9 bases are shared with TRBD2. Germline-derived CDR1 and CDR2 are SGHNT and YENEEA. With V trimmed by 5 bases and J by 4 bases, 12 bases remained unmatched. This CDR3 region has 17 residues. CDR3 nucleotides: TGTGCCAGCAGCCGCACCGGACTAGCGCCGGGGTACAATGAGCAGTTCTTC. As protein: CASSRTGLAPGYNEQFF.

At least ten counts were recorded for this clonotype. The genes are TRBV5-1 and TRBJ2-5, with TRBD2 identical over 8 bases. The CDR3 has 14 residues. Trimming removed 4 bases from V and 5 bases from J; junction bases left unmatched: 7. The germline gives CDR1 SGHRS, CDR2 YFSETQ. In DNA, the CDR3 is TGCGCCAGCAGCCCCAGAGCGGGAGCGGAGACCCAGTACTTC. Translation gives CASSPRAGAETQYF.

This clonotype occurred a few times. The chain links TRBV4-3 to TRBJ2-3; D possibly uses TRBD1 or TRBD2 (5 bases each). The V gene lost 0 bases and the J gene lost 2 bases, with 15 bases spanning the gap. CDR1 and CDR2 from the germline V gene are LGHNA and YSLEER. The CDR3 is made up of 17 amino acids. The CDR3 DNA reads as TGCGCCAGCAGCCAAGATGAGCCGGGACGGTTCACAGATACGCAGTATTTT. Encoded protein: CASSQDEPGRFTDTQYF.

V usage is TRBV29-1 and J usage is TRBJ2-1; no reliable D call. V dropped 5 bases and J dropped 1 base, with 9 bases sitting between them. Germline CDR1 SQVTM, CDR2 ANQGSEA. This CDR3 region has 13 residues. The DNA for the CDR3 is TGCAGCGTTTCCTTCGTTTCCTACAATGAGCAGTTCTTC. Encoded protein: CSVSFVSYNEQFF.

This clonotype was detected many times. The chain joins TRBV7-2 to TRBJ2-7, with 7 bases fitting TRBD2. V gave up 3 bases and J gave up 4 bases; unmatched junction bases: 9. CDR1 and CDR2 from the germline V gene are SGHTA and FQGNSA. This CDR3 spans 15 amino acids. In DNA form, the CDR3 reads TGTGCCAGCAGCTTTCCCTTAACGGGAGGTTACGAGCAGTACTTC. Protein product: CASSFPLTGGYEQYF.

The gene calls are TRBV15 and TRBJ2-2; D is unclear. Trimming removed 0 bases at V and 8 bases at J, with 7 bases between. From germline, CDR1 is LNHNV and CDR2 YYDKDF (reference sequence). The CDR3 sequence is 13 residues long. This CDR3 reads CATSREGGGELFF. For the CDR3, the DNA is TGTGCCACCAGCAGAGAGGGTGGAGGGGAGCTGTTTTTT.

The sample holds many counts of this clonotype. The chain carries TRBV20-1 and TRBJ2-2; D is unresolved. CDR3 length: 13 residues. The germline gives CDR1 DFQATT, CDR2 SNEGSKA (reference sequence). With 0 bases removed from V and 5 bases from J, the gap between germline ends came to 7 bases. The CDR3 nucleotides read TGCAGTGCTAGAGATCACCTTACCGGGGAGCTGTTTTTT. It is translated as CSARDHLTGELFF.

Of note for this clonotype: Germline and junction disagree at one end, which may indicate a read error. This rearrangement joins TRBV27 to TRBJ1-6; 7 bases match TRBD1. The V gene's germline CDR1 is MNHEY and CDR2 SMNVEV (reference sequence). The CDR3 is 13 amino acids. CDR3 in DNA: TGTGCCGGCAGTACAGGGGCCGATTCACCCCTCCACTTT. This translates into CAGSTGADSPLHF.

This clonotype has a handful of counts. The chain joins TRBV18 to TRBJ2-6; weak D call: TRBD2 (6 bases). V lost 3 bases to trimming and J lost 0 bases, with 15 bases between them. Germline V gene sequence: CDR1 KGHSH, CDR2 LQKENI. The CDR3 runs to 18 residues. The CDR3 spells CASSPLGRGSSGANVLTF. CDR3 coding DNA: TGTGCCAGCTCACCTCTGGGACGGGGGAGCTCTGGGGCCAACGTCCTGACTTTC.

In this sample, this clonotype turned up many times. The chain combines TRBV7-9 with TRBJ2-3; D is undetermined. The CDR3 totals 12 residues. Germline V lookup: CDR1 SEHNR, CDR2 FQNEAQ (reference sequence). The V gene lost 1 base and the J gene lost 9 bases, with 8 bases spanning the gap. The CDR3 region has the DNA TGTGCCAGCAGCTTAGGCGTAACAACGCAGTATTTT. This gives the protein CASSLGVTTQYF.